A single sample is the source of the 11 T cell receptor beta chains below, sequenced in a study of T-cell reconstitution after alpha-beta-depleted transplantation in children. The library targeted TCRbeta and was prepared with unique molecular identifiers. A single record per CDR3 protein comes from TCRdb applying MiXCR to the PCR reads. The table shows tens of thousands of distinct CDR3 sequences, with roughly 5% occurring only once. Source: PBMCs, mostly from graft donor cells, taken 60 days after TCRalphabeta/CD19-depleted stem cell transplant. The receptors derive from a female patient aged 2-9 years who had a stem cell transplant for aplastic anemia, so the T cells may come from the graft donor.

This clonotype has a count of ten or more. The chain couples TRBV12-3 or TRBV12-4 to TRBJ1-3, with D perhaps TRBD1 (6 bases). V shed 10 bases and J shed 4 bases, with 11 bases lying between them. This CDR3 comprises 12 residues. The DNA of the CDR3 is TGTGCCATGGGGGCTGCGGGAAACACCATATATTTT. Its protein is CAMGAAGNTIYF.

This clonotype was detected many times. V usage is TRBV28 and J usage is TRBJ1-5; D possibly corresponds to TRBD1 (6 bases). CDR1 MDHEN and CDR2 SYDVKM come from the germline V gene. Deletions cut 5 bases from V and 3 bases from J, with 11 bases between. This CDR3 spans 14 amino acids. Here the CDR3 reads CASSPGQFNQPQHF. Written as DNA, the CDR3 is TGTGCCAGCAGTCCCGGACAGTTCAATCAGCCCCAGCATTTT.

This clonotype appeared many times. The chain has TRBV20-1 and TRBJ2-1, with a weak D call TRBD2 (6 bases). V was cut by 3 bases and J by 6 bases, with 15 bases left in between. Germline CDR1 is DFQATT and CDR2 is SNEGSKA (reference sequence). The CDR3 is 14 residues long. CDR3 loop: CSASFLGGANEQFF. CDR3 DNA: TGCAGTGCTAGTTTTCTAGGCGGGGCCAATGAGCAGTTCTTC.

In this sample, this clonotype turned up many times. The chain is built from TRBV5-1 and TRBJ2-3, with 11 bases aligning to TRBD2. Germline values: CDR1 SGHRS, CDR2 YFSETQ. V was clipped by 4 bases and J by 2 bases; unmatched bases: 3. The CDR3 has 15 amino acids. The CDR3 region is CASSIAGGVTDTQYF. The CDR3 DNA sequence: TGCGCCAGCAGCATAGCGGGGGGGGTCACAGATACGCAGTATTTT.

In its sample, this clonotype was seen many times. As DNA, the CDR3 is TGTGCCAGCAGCCGGACAGGGGGGAATCAGCCCCAGCATTTT. Its protein product is CASSRTGGNQPQHF. The rearrangement joins TRBV7-6 to TRBJ1-5; TRBD1 matches 10 bases. Germline values: CDR1 SGHVS, CDR2 FNYEAQ. V lost 5 bases and J lost 4; bases outside the gene matches: 2. The CDR3 is 14 residues long.

In its sample, this clonotype was seen many times. The V call is TRBV29-1, the J call TRBJ1-1, with D unclear. The CDR3 is 13 residues long. V was pared by 6 bases and J by 2 bases, with 13 bases between. Germline V CDR1 and CDR2: SQVTM, ANQGSEA. This chain's CDR3 is CSVADGRNTEAFF. The CDR3 nucleotides read TGCAGCGTAGCTGACGGGCGCAACACTGAAGCTTTCTTT.

This clonotype was seen at least ten times. This rearrangement joins TRBV6-5 to TRBJ1-1; D is perhaps TRBD1 (6 bases). V was trimmed by 5 bases and J by 2 bases, leaving 18 bases between them. This CDR3 has 16 amino acids. The germline CDR1 and CDR2 sequences are MNHEY and SVGAGI. The CDR3 loop reads CASSRGARGANTEAFF. CDR3 nucleotides: TGTGCCAGCAGTCGGGGGGCACGGGGGGCAAACACTGAAGCTTTCTTT.

This clonotype occurred a few times. This chain joins TRBV30 and TRBJ2-2; D perhaps matches TRBD1 (7 bases). Trimming shortened V by 2 bases and J by 0 bases, and 10 bases separated the two germline ends. Germline V CDR1 and CDR2: GTSNPN, SVGIG (reference sequence). This CDR3 has 15 residues. As DNA, the CDR3 is TGTGCCTGGAGTCGGGGGACAGCGAACACCGGGGAGCTGTTTTTT. This gives the protein CAWSRGTANTGELFF.

In regard to this clonotype: A much more abundant neighbour one base away suggests this may be a read error. V usage is TRBV6-6 and J usage is TRBJ2-5, with unresolved D. Germline loops: CDR1 MNHNY, CDR2 SVGAGI (reference sequence). Trimming took 7 bases from V and 5 from J, leaving 20 bases between them. The CDR3 is 15 residues long. The CDR3 protein is CASTAAAVPRETQYF. The CDR3 nucleotides are TGTGCCAGCACCGCGGCGGCGGTTCCGAGGGAGACCCAGTACTTC.

This clonotype was observed a few times. The chain recombines TRBV28 with TRBJ2-7; 11 bases map to TRBD2. CDR3 length equals 13 residues. Germline CDR1 reads MDHEN; CDR2 reads SYDVKM. The V segment lost 4 bases and the J segment 12 bases; nucleotides outside the gene matches: 8. The CDR3 nucleotides read TGTGCCAGCAGTTCCGGGACTAGCGGAGCGCGGTACTTC. Protein: CASSSGTSGARYF.

The V call is TRBV30, the J call TRBJ2-5; D gene ambiguous. The CDR3 is made up of 15 amino acids. CDR1 GTSNPN and CDR2 SVGIG come from the germline V gene (reference sequence). V was shortened by 0 bases and J by 4 bases, with 15 bases between the two germline ends. The CDR3 coding sequence is TGTGCCTGGAGTGTAATCTCTCGGTTGTCAGAGACCCAGTACTTC. It translates to CAWSVISRLSETQYF.